A selection of T cell receptor beta chains follows, all from one sample in a study of T-cell reconstitution after alpha-beta-depleted transplantation in children. MiXCR, applied by TCRdb to the PCR reads, yields one record per CDR3 protein. The sample carries around 400,000 distinct CDR3 sequences, roughly 11% recorded once. This material consisted of PBMCs from the stem cell graft donor, taken from the stem cell graft. These receptors all come from a human donor who donated a stem cell graft to a child with acute myeloid leukemia. Both conserved end residues are part of each CDR3. D genes are given only for firm matches. Size is stated for part of the rows, as once, few or many counts, or as a class when the clone is expanded.

CDR3 DNA | CDR3 protein | clone size | V gene | D gene | J gene
TGTGCCAGCAGCCGTGCGGGCAGCACCCCTTCCGGGGAGCTGTTTTTT | CASSRAGSTPSGELFF | many | TRBV12-3/TRBV12-4 | . | TRBJ2-2
TGTGCCAGCAGCGAATTGACAGCCTCCTACGAGCAGTACTTC | CASSELTASYEQYF | few | TRBV12-3/TRBV12-4 | . | TRBJ2-7
TGTGCCAGCAGCCAAGTCTGGGGTGCGACTAGCGGGGCAACAGATACGCAGTATTTT | CASSQVWGATSGATDTQYF | . | TRBV5-4 | TRBD2 | TRBJ2-3
TGTGCCAGCAGTTCCGTCACGACGAATCAGCCCCAGCATTTT | CASSSVTTNQPQHF | . | TRBV12-3/TRBV12-4 | . | TRBJ1-5
TGCGCCAGCAGCTTATCTACAGGGGGCGATCAGCCCCAGCATTTT | CASSLSTGGDQPQHF | many | TRBV5-1 | TRBD1 | TRBJ1-5
TGTGCCAGCAATCAGGGGGGGAACGAGCAGTACTTC | CASNQGGNEQYF | . | TRBV2 | . | TRBJ2-7
TGTGCCAGCACCAGTGGTGTCAACTACGAGCAGTACTTC | CASTSGVNYEQYF | . | TRBV27 | . | TRBJ2-7
TGCGCCAGCAGCACTTCCGGGCAGACCTACAATGAGCAGTTCTTC | CASSTSGQTYNEQFF | few | TRBV5-1 | . | TRBJ2-1
TGTGCCAGCAGTGCGCGCGGGGGGTTCACAGATACGCAGTATTTT | CASSARGGFTDTQYF | . | TRBV6-1 | TRBD2 | TRBJ2-3
TGCGCCAGCAGCTGGGGGGGCTCGAACACCGGGGAGCTGTTTTTT | CASSWGGSNTGELFF | . | TRBV5-1 | . | TRBJ2-2
TGCAGTGCTACTGGGACTAGCGGGTACTCACAAGAGACCCAGTACTTC | CSATGTSGYSQETQYF | . | TRBV20-1 | TRBD2 | TRBJ2-5
TGTGCCAGCAGCCGTTCTCAGTGGACTGAAGCTTTCTTT | CASSRSQWTEAFF | many | TRBV7-9 | . | TRBJ1-1
TGCAGTGCTAGCCGGGACTTCCAAGAGACCCAGTACTTC | CSASRDFQETQYF | few | TRBV20-1 | . | TRBJ2-5
TGTGCCAGCAGTAAAGCGGGAGTGTTGAGTTTAGTCCAGTTCTTC | CASSKAGVLSLVQFF | . | TRBV12-3/TRBV12-4 | TRBD2 | TRBJ2-1
TGTGCCAGCAGTTTTCACTACGGGGAGCAGTACTTC | CASSFHYGEQYF | . | TRBV5-5 | . | TRBJ2-7
TGCAGTGCCGGAGTACAGAACCTGAACGAGCAGTACTTC | CSAGVQNLNEQYF | . | TRBV20-1 | . | TRBJ2-7
TGTGCCAGTAGTTCAACAGGGAGGGAGACCCAGTACTTC | CASSSTGRETQYF | many | TRBV28 | . | TRBJ2-5
TGTGCCAGCAGTGCCGCGAAGTACAATGAGCAGTTCTTC | CASSAAKYNEQFF | . | TRBV7-3 | . | TRBJ2-1
TGCGCCAGCAGCCAAGACCTTCCTAGCGGGGGGAGCACAGATACGCAGTATTTT | CASSQDLPSGGSTDTQYF | few | TRBV4-3 | TRBD2 | TRBJ2-3
TGCGCCACCGTGGAGGAGCGGGGGAGGGAGACCCAGTACTTC | CATVEERGRETQYF | . | TRBV10-2 | TRBD2 | TRBJ2-5
TGTGCCAGCAGCCCCAGCGGGAGCAAGGGCGAGCAGTACTTC | CASSPSGSKGEQYF | . | TRBV7-8 | TRBD2 | TRBJ2-7
TGTGCTAGCGGTACAGGGGGCGCCGGGGAGACCCAGTACTTC | CASGTGGAGETQYF | . | TRBV7-7 | TRBD1 | TRBJ2-5
TGCGCCAGCAGCCCTTGGGCCGATTCCTACGAGCAGTACTTC | CASSPWADSYEQYF | few | TRBV5-1 | . | TRBJ2-7
TGTGCCTGGACCCCCGCGGGAGGGGGCGGCGGAAAACTGTTTTTT | CAWTPAGGGGGKLFF | . | TRBV30 | TRBD1 | TRBJ1-4
TGTGCCAGCAGCGGGAGGGGGGGTTACAATGAGCAGTTCTTC | CASSGRGGYNEQFF | . | TRBV7-8 | . | TRBJ2-1
TGTGCCAGCAGTGGGGGGTTGGGGCAGTTCTTC | CASSGGLGQFF | few | TRBV12-3/TRBV12-4 | . | TRBJ2-1
TGTGCCAGCAGCTTAGAGTCCCTCGACGGCTCTACCGGGGAGCTGTTTTTT | CASSLESLDGSTGELFF | many | TRBV11-1 | . | TRBJ2-2
TGCAGCGTTGGGCGGGAGGGCCCGGGAGAGCAGTTCTTC | CSVGREGPGEQFF | . | TRBV29-1 | TRBD2 | TRBJ2-1
TGTGCCAGCAGCTTACTCATTGGCGGGGGGGCCCTCGGGACCCAGTACTTC | CASSLLIGGGALGTQYF | many | TRBV7-2 | TRBD2 | TRBJ2-5
TGTGCCACCAGCAGACGACGGCGAGCGGGGTATGCCGGGGAGCTGTTTTTT | CATSRRRRAGYAGELFF | few | TRBV15 | TRBD2 | TRBJ2-2
TGTGCCAGCAGCTATAGCGGGAGTAGCACAGATACGCAGTATTTT | CASSYSGSSTDTQYF | . | TRBV7-2 | TRBD2 | TRBJ2-3
TGCGCCAGCAGCCAAGAACGGGCTAGCGGGAGAGAAGAGCAGTACTTC | CASSQERASGREEQYF | many | TRBV4-3 | TRBD2 | TRBJ2-7
TGTGCCAGCAGACAGGGCGGGGCGGGCGGCCGGGGGGATACGCAGTATTTT | CASRQGGAGGRGDTQYF | few | TRBV7-2 | . | TRBJ2-3
TGCGCCAGCAGCTTCAACAGGGGGCTAGGGGAGACCCAGTACTTC | CASSFNRGLGETQYF | few | TRBV5-1 | TRBD1 | TRBJ2-5
TGTGCCAGCAGCCAAGAAGGCACTAGTCAAGAGACCCAGTACTTC | CASSQEGTSQETQYF | . | TRBV3-1 | . | TRBJ2-5
TGTGCCAGCAGCTCGCTGGACAGGGAGGATCGCAATGAGCAGTTCTTC | CASSSLDREDRNEQFF | few | TRBV7-9 | TRBD1 | TRBJ2-1
TGTGCCAGCAGCTTGAGTGAGGGGCTTGGTACAGATACGCAGTATTTT | CASSLSEGLGTDTQYF | . | TRBV5-5 | . | TRBJ2-3
TGTGCCAGCAGCGAGGAATCGGGACAGGGGGAAGCTTTCTTT | CASSEESGQGEAFF | many | TRBV5-6 | TRBD1 | TRBJ1-1
TGCAGTGCTAGCGGACCCCCTTTCCCAACAACCCAGTACTTC | CSASGPPFPTTQYF | few | TRBV20-1 | . | TRBJ2-5
TGTGCCAGCAGCTTAATTTTCGGGGAAAAACTGTTTTTT | CASSLIFGEKLFF | . | TRBV7-3 | . | TRBJ1-4
TGCGCCAGCAGCTCCTCTGCGGGAGGCTACGAGCAGTACTTC | CASSSSAGGYEQYF | few | TRBV5-1 | TRBD2 | TRBJ2-7
TGTGCCAGCAGGCCTCCGGGACTACATAGCTCCTACAATGAGCAGTTCTTC | CASRPPGLHSSYNEQFF | many | TRBV6-2/TRBV6-3 | TRBD2 | TRBJ2-1
TGTGCTAGCAGCAAGCGGGAGGGGAGGGAGACCCAGTACTTC | CASSKREGRETQYF | . | TRBV7-7 | TRBD2 | TRBJ2-5
TGCAGTGCTAGTACGGTGGGGAGGTCCTATAATTCACCCCTCCACTTT | CSASTVGRSYNSPLHF | few | TRBV20-1 | . | TRBJ1-6
TGTGCCAGCAGTTTATTAGGGGAAGAGACCCAGTACTTC | CASSLLGEETQYF | few | TRBV12-3/TRBV12-4 | . | TRBJ2-5
TGTGCCAGCAGCCCCGAGGTTGAGCTAGCCAAAAACATTCAGTACTTC | CASSPEVELAKNIQYF | . | TRBV25-1 | . | TRBJ2-4